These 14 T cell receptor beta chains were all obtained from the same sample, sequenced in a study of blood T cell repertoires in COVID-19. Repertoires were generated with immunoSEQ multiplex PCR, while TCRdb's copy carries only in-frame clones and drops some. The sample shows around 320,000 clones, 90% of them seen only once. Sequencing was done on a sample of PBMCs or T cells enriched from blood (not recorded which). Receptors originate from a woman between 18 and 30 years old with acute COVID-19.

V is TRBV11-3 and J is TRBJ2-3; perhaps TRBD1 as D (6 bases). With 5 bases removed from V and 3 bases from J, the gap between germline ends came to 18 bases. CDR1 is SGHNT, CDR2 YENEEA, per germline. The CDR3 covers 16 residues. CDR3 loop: CASSRPPGTRTDTQYF. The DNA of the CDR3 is TGTGCCAGCAGCCGCCCACCAGGGACACGGACAGATACGCAGTATTTT.

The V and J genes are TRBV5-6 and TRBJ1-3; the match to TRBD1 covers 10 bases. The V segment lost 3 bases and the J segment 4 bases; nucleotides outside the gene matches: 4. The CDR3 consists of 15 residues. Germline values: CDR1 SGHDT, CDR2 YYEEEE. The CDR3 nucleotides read TGTGCCAGCAGCTCCGGGACAGGGGTCGGAAACACCATATATTTT. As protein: CASSSGTGVGNTIYF.

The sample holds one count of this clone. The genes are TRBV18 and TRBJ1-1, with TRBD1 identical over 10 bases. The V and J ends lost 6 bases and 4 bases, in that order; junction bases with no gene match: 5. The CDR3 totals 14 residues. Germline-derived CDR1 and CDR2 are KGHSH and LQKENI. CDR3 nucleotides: TGTGCCAGCTCCCGGGGACAGGGGAGCACTGAAGCTTTCTTT. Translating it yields CASSRGQGSTEAFF.

In nucleotides, the CDR3 is TGTGCCAGCAGTTACTCGAGGACAGTTGTGAACTATGGCTACACCTTC. Translated: CASSYSRTVVNYGYTF. The J gene is TRBJ1-2, the V gene TRBV6-5; D might be TRBD1 (6 bases). Germline V CDR1 and CDR2: MNHEY, SVGAGI. The CDR3 spans 16 residues. Trimming shortened V by 0 bases and J by 2 bases, and 13 bases separated the two germline ends.

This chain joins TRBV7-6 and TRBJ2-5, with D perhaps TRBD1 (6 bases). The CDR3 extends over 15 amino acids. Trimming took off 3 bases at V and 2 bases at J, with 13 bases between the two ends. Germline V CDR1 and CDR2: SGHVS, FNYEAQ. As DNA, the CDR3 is TGTGCCAGCAGCTTGTGGACAGCAAAACAAGAGACCCAGTACTTC. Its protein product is CASSLWTAKQETQYF.

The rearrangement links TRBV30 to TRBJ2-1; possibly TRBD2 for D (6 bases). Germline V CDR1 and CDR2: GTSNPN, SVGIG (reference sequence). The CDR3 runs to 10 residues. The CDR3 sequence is CSMGGNEQFF. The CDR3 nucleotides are TGTTCTATGGGAGGCAATGAGCAGTTCTTC.

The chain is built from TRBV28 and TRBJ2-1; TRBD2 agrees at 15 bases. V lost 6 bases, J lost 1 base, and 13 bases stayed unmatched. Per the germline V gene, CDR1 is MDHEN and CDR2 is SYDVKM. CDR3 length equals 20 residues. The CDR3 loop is CASSGRARTSGRGSYNEQFF. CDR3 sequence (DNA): TGTGCCAGCAGCGGGCGAGCCCGGACTAGCGGGAGGGGATCCTACAATGAGCAGTTCTTC.

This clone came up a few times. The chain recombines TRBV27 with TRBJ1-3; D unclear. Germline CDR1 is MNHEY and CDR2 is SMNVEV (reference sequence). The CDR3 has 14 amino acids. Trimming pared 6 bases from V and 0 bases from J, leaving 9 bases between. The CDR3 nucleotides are TGTGCCAGCAGGGAGGGCCTCTCTGGAAACACCATATATTTT. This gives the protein CASREGLSGNTIYF.

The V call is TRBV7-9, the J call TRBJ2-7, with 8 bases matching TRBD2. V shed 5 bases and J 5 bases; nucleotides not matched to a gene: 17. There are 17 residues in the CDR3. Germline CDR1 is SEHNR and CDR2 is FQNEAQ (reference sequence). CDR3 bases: TGTGCCAGCAGCCTAAAGACTACTGGACTAGCCCCCAACGAGCAGTACTTC. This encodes CASSLKTTGLAPNEQYF.

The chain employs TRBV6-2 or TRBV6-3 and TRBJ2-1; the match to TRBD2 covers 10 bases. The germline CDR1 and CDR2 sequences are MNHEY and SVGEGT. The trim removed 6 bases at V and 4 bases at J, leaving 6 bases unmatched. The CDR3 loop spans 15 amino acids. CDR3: CASSPGTSVYNEQFF. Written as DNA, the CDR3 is TGTGCCAGCAGCCCCGGGACTAGCGTATACAATGAGCAGTTCTTC.

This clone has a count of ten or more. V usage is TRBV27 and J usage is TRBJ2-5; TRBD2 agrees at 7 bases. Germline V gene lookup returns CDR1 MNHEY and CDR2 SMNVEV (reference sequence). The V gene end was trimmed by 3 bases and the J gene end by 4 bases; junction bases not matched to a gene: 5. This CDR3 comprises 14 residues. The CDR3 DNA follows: TGTGCCAGCAGTTTGATTAGCGGGTTAGAGACCCAGTACTTC. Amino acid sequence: CASSLISGLETQYF.

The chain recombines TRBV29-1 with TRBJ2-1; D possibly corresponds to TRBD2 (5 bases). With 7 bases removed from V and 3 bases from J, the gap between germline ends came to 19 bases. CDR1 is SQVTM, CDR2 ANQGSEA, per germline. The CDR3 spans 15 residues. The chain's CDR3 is CSEILAPGGYNEQFF. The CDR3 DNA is TGCAGCGAGATTCTAGCTCCTGGTGGCTACAATGAGCAGTTCTTC.

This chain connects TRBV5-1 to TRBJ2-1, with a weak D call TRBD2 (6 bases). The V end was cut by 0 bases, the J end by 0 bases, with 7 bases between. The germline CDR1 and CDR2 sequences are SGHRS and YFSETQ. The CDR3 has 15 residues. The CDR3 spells CASSLVGGSYNEQFF. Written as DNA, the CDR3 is TGCGCCAGCAGCTTGGTCGGGGGCTCCTACAATGAGCAGTTCTTC.

This CDR3 is CASSIGFSAGMPQHF. CDR3 coding DNA: TGTGCCAGTAGTATAGGGTTTTCAGCGGGGATGCCCCAGCATTTT. The gene calls are TRBV19 and TRBJ1-5; no firm D call. Germline CDR1 and CDR2: LNHDA and SQIVND (reference sequence). CDR3 size: 15 residues. V lost 1 base and J 9 bases, leaving 16 bases between the germline ends. Together with reference TRBV19 and TRBJ1-5, the CDR3 gives the full variable domain: DGGITQSPKYLFRKEGQNVTLSCEQNLNHDAMYWYRQDPGQGLRLIYYSQIVNDFQKGDIAEGYSVSREKKESFPLTVTSAQKNPTAFYLCASSIGFSAGMPQHFGDGTRLSIL.